The clone carrying this T cell receptor (beta chain) was observed a few times. The source of the sample is a study of T cells of healthy individuals. TCRdb reprocessed the 5' RACE reads via MiXCR and lists one record per CDR3 protein. The sample has around 100,000 distinct CDR3 sequences, about 16% seen once. The CDR3 runs 13 residues. Germline V lookup: CDR1 DFQATT, CDR2 SNEGSKA (reference sequence). The sequence was obtained from a human donor in good health. This chain joins TRBV20-1 and TRBJ2-3, with 11 bases identical to TRBD2. CDR3 DNA sequence: TGCAGGGTAGCGGGGGGGGGCACAGATACGCAGTATTTT. Protein: CRVAGGGTDTQYF.